This TCR beta chain was profiled in a study of T-cell memory formation after mild COVID-19. At the level of the study: Largely, TCR clusters stayed within a single donor. Study results and caveats: Cross-reactive memory seemingly joined, as some responding clones were found in pre-infection memory. Researchers could not confirm that second-wave clones peaking on day 37 targeted SARS-CoV-2. From day 15 to 85, contracting clones were balanced between CD4 and CD8, whereas later expanders leaned toward CD4+.

TCRdb re-called the 5' RACE reads with MiXCR, one entry per CDR3 protein. The data contain some 490,000 distinct CDR3 sequences, roughly 18% of them singletons. CDR1 and CDR2 from the germline V gene are DFQATT and SNEGSKA (reference sequence). This CDR3 has 16 residues. Trimming took 3 bases from V and 0 from J, leaving 17 bases between them. Concerning this clonotype itself: Its specificity is unknown.

Material for sequencing was PBMCs or a T cell subset sorted from them (not recorded which). V usage is TRBV20-1 and J usage is TRBJ1-1, with D perhaps matching TRBD1 (6 bases). The receptor was isolated from an adult woman who had mild COVID-19 (a few samples of this study predate the infection). Cell type and time point are not known. The DNA of the CDR3 is TGCAGTGCTAGGTCGACAGGATCCCCCCTGAACACTGAAGCTTTCTTT. Its protein is CSARSTGSPLNTEAFF.